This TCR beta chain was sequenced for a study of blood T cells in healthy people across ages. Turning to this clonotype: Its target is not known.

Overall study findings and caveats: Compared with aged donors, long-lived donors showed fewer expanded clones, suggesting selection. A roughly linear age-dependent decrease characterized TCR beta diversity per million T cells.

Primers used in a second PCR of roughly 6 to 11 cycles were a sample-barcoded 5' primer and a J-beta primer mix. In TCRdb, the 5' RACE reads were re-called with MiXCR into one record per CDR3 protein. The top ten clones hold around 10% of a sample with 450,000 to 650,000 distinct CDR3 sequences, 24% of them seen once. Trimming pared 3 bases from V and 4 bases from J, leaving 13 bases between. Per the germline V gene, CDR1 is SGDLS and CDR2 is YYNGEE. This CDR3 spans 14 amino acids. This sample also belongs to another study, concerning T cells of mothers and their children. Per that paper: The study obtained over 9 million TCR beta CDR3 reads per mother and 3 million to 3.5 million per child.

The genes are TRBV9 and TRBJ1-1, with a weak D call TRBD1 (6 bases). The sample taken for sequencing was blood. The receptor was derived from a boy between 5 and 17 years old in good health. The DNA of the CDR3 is TGTGCCAGCAGCGCCGGGGGGGCGGGCACTGAAGCTTTCTTT. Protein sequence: CASSAGGAGTEAFF. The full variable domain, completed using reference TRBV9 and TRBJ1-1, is DSGVTQTPKHLITATGQRVTLRCSPRSGDLSVYWYQQSLDQGLQFLIQYYNGEERAKGNILERFSAQQFPDLHSELNLSSLELGDSALYFCASSAGGAGTEAFFGQGTRLTVV.